This T cell receptor (beta chain) was retrieved from a study of PD-1 blockade in classical Hodgkin lymphoma. All the patients suffered relapse after autologous stem cell transplantation, and brentuximab vedotin exposure differed. Negative magnetic selection isolated CD4+ T cells from thawed PBMCs. Libraries were prepared by immunoSEQ multiplex PCR; TCRdb keeps only in-frame clonotypes and omits some of them. The table shows tens of thousands of clones, with less than 90% occurring only once. The germline V and J ends were trimmed by 5 bases and 5 bases, with 12 bases remaining between them. CDR1 MNHEY and CDR2 SMNVEV come from the germline V gene (reference sequence). This CDR3 spans 13 amino acids.

This material consisted of CD4+ T cells from blood, taken at baseline. This TCR derives from a human donor with classical Hodgkin lymphoma. V and J are TRBV27 and TRBJ1-1; no clear D gene. The CDR3 bases are TGTGCCAGCAGTCAGCGGGCGCGGACTGAAGCTTTCTTT. It codes for CASSQRARTEAFF.